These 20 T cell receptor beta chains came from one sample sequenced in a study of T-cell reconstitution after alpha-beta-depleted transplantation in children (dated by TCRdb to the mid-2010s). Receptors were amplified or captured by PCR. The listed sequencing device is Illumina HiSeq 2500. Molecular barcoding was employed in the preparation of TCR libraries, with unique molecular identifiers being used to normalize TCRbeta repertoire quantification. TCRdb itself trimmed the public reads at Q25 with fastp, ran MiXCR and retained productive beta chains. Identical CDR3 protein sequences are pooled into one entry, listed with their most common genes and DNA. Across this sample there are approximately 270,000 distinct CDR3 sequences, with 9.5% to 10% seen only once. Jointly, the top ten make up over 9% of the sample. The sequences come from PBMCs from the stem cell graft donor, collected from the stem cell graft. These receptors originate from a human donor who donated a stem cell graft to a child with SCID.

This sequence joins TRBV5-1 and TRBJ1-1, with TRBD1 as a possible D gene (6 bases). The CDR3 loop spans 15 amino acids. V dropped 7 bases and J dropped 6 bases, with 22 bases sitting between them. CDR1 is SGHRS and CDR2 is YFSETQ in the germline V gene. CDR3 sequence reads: CASRQEAGAQSEAFF. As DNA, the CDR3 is TGCGCCAGCCGACAAGAGGCAGGGGCTCAATCTGAAGCTTTCTTT.

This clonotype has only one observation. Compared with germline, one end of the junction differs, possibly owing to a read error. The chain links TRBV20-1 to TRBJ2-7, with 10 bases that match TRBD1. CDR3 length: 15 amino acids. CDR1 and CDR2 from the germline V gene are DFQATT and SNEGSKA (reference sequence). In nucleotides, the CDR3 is TGCTGTGCTAGATCCGTCGGGACAGGGGCAAACGAGCAGTACTTC. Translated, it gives CCARSVGTGANEQYF.

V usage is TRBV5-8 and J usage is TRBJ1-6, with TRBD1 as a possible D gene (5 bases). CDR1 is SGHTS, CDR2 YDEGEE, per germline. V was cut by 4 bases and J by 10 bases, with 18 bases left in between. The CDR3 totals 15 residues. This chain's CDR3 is CASSIHLQGSSPLHF. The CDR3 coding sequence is TGTGCCAGCAGCATCCACCTTCAGGGATCCTCACCCCTCCACTTT.

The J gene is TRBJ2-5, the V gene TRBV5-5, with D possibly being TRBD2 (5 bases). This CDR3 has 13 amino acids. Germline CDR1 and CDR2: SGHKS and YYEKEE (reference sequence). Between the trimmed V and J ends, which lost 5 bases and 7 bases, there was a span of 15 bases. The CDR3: CASSSEDRGTQYF. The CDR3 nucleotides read TGTGCCAGCAGTTCCGAGGACCGGGGGACCCAGTACTTC.

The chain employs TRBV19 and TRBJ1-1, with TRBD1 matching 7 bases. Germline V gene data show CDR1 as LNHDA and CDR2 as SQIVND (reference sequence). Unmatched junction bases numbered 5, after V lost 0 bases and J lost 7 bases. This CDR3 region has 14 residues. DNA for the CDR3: TGTGCCAGTAGTATAGACGGACAGGACGATGAAGCTTTCTTT. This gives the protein CASSIDGQDDEAFF.

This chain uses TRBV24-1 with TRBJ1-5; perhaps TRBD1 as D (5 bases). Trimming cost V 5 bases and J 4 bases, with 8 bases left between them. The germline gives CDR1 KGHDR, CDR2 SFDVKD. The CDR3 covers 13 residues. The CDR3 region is CATSAGGNQPQHF. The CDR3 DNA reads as TGTGCCACCAGTGCGGGGGGGAATCAGCCCCAGCATTTT.

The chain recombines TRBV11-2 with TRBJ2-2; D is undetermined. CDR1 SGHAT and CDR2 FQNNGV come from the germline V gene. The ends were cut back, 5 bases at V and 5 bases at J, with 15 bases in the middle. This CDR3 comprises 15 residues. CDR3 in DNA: TGTGCCAGCAGCCTAAGTTTATCGGCGACCGGGGAGCTGTTTTTT. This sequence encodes CASSLSLSATGELFF.

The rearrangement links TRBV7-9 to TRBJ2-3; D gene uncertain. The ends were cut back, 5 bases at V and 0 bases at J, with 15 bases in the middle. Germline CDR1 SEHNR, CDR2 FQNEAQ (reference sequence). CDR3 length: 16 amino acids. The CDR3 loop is CASSTEAHSSTDTQYF. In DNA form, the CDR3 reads TGTGCCAGCAGCACAGAGGCGCACTCTAGCACAGATACGCAGTATTTT. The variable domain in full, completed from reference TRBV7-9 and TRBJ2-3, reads DTGVSQNPRHKITKRGQNVTFRCDPISEHNRLYWYRQTLGQGPEFLTYFQNEAQLEKSRLLSDRFSAERPKGSFSTLEIQRTEQGDSAMYLCASSTEAHSSTDTQYFGPGTRLTVL.

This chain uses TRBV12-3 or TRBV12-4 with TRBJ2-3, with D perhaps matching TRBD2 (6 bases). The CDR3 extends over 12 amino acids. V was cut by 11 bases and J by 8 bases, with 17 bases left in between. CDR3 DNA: TGTGCCGTAGAGGGAGGTGGACTTACGCAGTATTTT. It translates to CAVEGGGLTQYF.

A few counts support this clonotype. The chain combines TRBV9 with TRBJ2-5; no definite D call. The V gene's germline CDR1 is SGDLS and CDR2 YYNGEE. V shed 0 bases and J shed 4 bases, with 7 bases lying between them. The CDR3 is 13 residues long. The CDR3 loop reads CASSVVSGETQYF. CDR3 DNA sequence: TGTGCCAGCAGCGTAGTAAGTGGAGAGACCCAGTACTTC.

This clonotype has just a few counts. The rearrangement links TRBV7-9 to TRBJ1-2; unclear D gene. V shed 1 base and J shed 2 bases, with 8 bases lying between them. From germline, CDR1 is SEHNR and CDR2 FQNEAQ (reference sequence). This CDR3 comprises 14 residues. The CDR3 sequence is CASSLDWENYGYTF. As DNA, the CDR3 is TGTGCCAGCAGCTTAGACTGGGAAAACTATGGCTACACCTTC.

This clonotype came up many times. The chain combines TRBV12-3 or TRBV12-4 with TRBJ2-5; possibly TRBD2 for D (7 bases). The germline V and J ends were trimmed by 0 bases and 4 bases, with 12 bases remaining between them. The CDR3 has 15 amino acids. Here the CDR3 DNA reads TGTGCCAGCAGTTTAGCACGGGGGGCAGGAGAGACCCAGTACTTC. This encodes CASSLARGAGETQYF.

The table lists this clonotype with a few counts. The CDR3 bases are TGTGCCAGCAGCGTCGAGGACAGGGCGACCTACAATGAGCAGTTCTTC. It is translated as CASSVEDRATYNEQFF. This chain uses TRBV9 with TRBJ2-1, with 8 bases lining up with TRBD1. Germline values: CDR1 SGDLS, CDR2 YYNGEE. Trimming took 2 bases from V and 2 from J; bases not matched to a gene: 6. The CDR3 is made up of 16 amino acids.

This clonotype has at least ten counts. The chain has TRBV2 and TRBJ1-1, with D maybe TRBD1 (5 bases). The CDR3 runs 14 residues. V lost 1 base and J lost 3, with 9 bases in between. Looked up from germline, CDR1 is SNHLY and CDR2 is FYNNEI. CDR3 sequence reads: CASSEVRGDTEAFF. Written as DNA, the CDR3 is TGTGCCAGCAGTGAAGTGAGGGGTGACACTGAAGCTTTCTTT.

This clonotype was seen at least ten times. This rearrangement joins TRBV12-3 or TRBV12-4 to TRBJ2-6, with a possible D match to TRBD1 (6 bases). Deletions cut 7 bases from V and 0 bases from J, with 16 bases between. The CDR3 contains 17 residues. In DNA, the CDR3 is TGTGCCAGCACCGTCGGGCAGGGGCTCTCTGGGGCCAACGTCCTGACTTTC. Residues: CASTVGQGLSGANVLTF.

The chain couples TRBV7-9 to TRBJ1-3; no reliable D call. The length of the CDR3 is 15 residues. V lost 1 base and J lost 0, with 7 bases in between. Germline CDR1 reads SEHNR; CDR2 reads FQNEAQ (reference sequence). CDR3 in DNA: TGTGCCAGCAGCTTAGAGGGCAGCTCTGGAAACACCATATATTTT. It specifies CASSLEGSSGNTIYF. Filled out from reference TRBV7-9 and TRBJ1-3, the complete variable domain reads DTGVSQNPRHKITKRGQNVTFRCDPISEHNRLYWYRQTLGQGPEFLTYFQNEAQLEKSRLLSDRFSAERPKGSFSTLEIQRTEQGDSAMYLCASSLEGSSGNTIYFGEGSWLTVV.

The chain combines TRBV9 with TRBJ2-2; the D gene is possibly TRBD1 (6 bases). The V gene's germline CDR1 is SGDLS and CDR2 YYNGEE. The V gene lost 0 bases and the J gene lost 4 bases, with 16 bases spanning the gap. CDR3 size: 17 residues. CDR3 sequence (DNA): TGTGCCAGCAGCGTAGTGGTACAGGGCGCTAGCACCGGGGAGCTGTTTTTT. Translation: CASSVVVQGASTGELFF.

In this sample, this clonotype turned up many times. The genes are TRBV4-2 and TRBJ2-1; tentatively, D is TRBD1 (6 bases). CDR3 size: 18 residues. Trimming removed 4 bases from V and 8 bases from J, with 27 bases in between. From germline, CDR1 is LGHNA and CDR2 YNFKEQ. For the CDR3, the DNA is TGTGCCAGCAGCCCCTCACGAGGGGGTGCACAACAAGCGTATGAGCAGTTCTTC. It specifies CASSPSRGGAQQAYEQFF.

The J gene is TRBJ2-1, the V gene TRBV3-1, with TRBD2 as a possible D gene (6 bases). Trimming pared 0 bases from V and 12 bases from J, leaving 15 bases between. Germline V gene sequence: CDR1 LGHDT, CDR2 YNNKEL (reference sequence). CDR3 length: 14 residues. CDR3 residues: CASSQDGGIGRQFF. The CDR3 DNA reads TGTGCCAGCAGCCAAGATGGAGGGATCGGAAGGCAGTTCTTC.

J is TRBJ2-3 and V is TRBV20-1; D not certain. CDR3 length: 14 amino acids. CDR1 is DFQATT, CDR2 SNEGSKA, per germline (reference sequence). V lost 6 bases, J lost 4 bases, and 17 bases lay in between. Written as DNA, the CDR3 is TGCAGTGCCAGTCTAGGTTTGGGCGCAGATACGCAGTATTTT. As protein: CSASLGLGADTQYF.